The 30 T cell receptor beta chains given below trace back to one sample, sequenced in a study of CXCR3-negative and CXCR3-positive naive CD8 T cells. UMI-labeled 5' RACE TRB cDNA libraries were prepared from the cells. TCRdb reprocessed the 5' RACE reads, with one entry per CDR3 protein and no DNA. In all, the sample yields about 40,000 distinct CDR3 sequences. The sample taken for sequencing was memory CD8+ T cells from blood. These receptors were obtained from a human donor in good health. Some clones in this sample may be carry-over from other donors' samples.

The rearrangement joins TRBV5-1 to TRBJ1-2. The germline V gene has CDR1 SGHRS and CDR2 YFSETQ. The CDR3 spans 14 residues. The CDR3 loop is CASKNFGVDYGYTF.

The chain uses TRBV6-2 or TRBV6-3 and TRBJ2-3; TCRdb's assignment of TRBD2 cannot be checked, as there is no DNA. This CDR3 has 15 amino acids. CDR1 and CDR2 from the germline V gene are MNHEY and SVGEGT. CDR3 loop: CATWGQRDATDTQYF.

This chain links TRBV12-3 or TRBV12-4 with TRBJ2-1; no DNA is available, so the TRBD1 call from TCRdb remains unchecked. The CDR3 length is 13 residues. The CDR3 region is CASGRQGAYEQFF.

V and J are TRBV7-7 and TRBJ2-7; TCRdb designates TRBD1, a call that cannot be tested without DNA. The germline gives CDR1 SSHAT, CDR2 FNYEAQ (reference sequence). This CDR3 has 14 residues. The CDR3 sequence: CASSAGQGSYEQYF. The full variable domain, with the rest looked up from reference TRBV7-7 and TRBJ2-7, is GAGVSQSPRYKVTKRGQDVTLRCDPISSHATLYWYQQALGQGPEFLTYFNYEAQPDKSGLPSDRFSAERPEGSISTLTIQRTEQRDSAMYRCASSAGQGSYEQYFGPGTRLTVT.

The CDR3: CASSSGTQETQYF. The chain joins TRBV11-2 to TRBJ2-5; TCRdb's D call, TRBD1, is unchecked because there is no DNA. CDR3 length: 13 residues. The germline V gene encodes CDR1 SGHAT and CDR2 FQNNGV.

The chain uses TRBV5-1 and TRBJ2-7; the D gene TCRdb calls, TRBD2, cannot be checked with no DNA. Germline CDR1 and CDR2: SGHRS and YFSETQ. The CDR3 is made up of 15 amino acids. The CDR3 loop is CASSRPGTSNYEQYF.

This chain uses TRBV28 with TRBJ1-1; lacking DNA, the TRBD1 call made by TCRdb goes unchecked. The CDR3 runs 13 residues. CDR1 MDHEN and CDR2 SYDVKM come from the germline V gene. CDR3 sequence reads: CASTLGVNTEAFF. The full variable domain, with the rest looked up from reference TRBV28 and TRBJ1-1, is DVKVTQSSRYLVKRTGEKVFLECVQDMDHENMFWYRQDPGLGLRLIYFSYDVKMKEKGDIPEGYSVSREKKERFSLILESASTNQTSMYLCASTLGVNTEAFFGQGTRLTVV.

The CDR3 protein is CASSYSEQGLSKGNYGYTF. The V call is TRBV6-2 or TRBV6-3, the J call TRBJ1-2; the TCRdb D gene call, TRBD1, has no DNA to confirm it. This CDR3 region has 19 residues. Germline V gene lookup returns CDR1 MNHEY and CDR2 SVGEGT.

V and J are TRBV7-2 and TRBJ2-1; no DNA is available, so the TRBD1 call from TCRdb remains unchecked. Germline V gene data show CDR1 as SGHTA and CDR2 as FQGNSA. This CDR3 spans 16 amino acids. This CDR3 reads CASSLVGQGSVDEQFF.

This chain joins TRBV27 and TRBJ2-5; TCRdb proposes TRBD2, but this gene call is untestable without DNA. CDR3 length equals 14 residues. CDR1 and CDR2 (germline): MNHEY, SMNVEV (reference sequence). This CDR3 reads CASSLRGGLETQYF.

This chain joins TRBV7-8 and TRBJ1-4; TCRdb designates TRBD1, a call that cannot be tested without DNA. Germline V gene sequence: CDR1 SGHVS, CDR2 FQNEAQ. The CDR3 runs 15 residues. The CDR3 sequence is CASSAAQGVNEKLFF.

The chain has TRBV29-1 and TRBJ2-3; no DNA is available, so the TRBD1 call from TCRdb remains unchecked. The CDR3 extends over 13 amino acids. Per germline, CDR1 SQVTM and CDR2 ANQGSEA. CDR3 residues: CSVWTASTDTQYF.

The chain joins TRBV10-3 to TRBJ1-5. In germline, CDR1 is ENHRY, CDR2 SYGVKD. The CDR3 contains 16 residues. This chain's CDR3 is CAIILATEYSNQPQHF.

The chain's CDR3 is CSVEGSSANTGELFF. The chain couples TRBV29-1 to TRBJ2-2. The CDR3 length is 15 residues. CDR1 SQVTM and CDR2 ANQGSEA come from the germline V gene.

The CDR3 region is CASSFAGGETQYF. The chain links TRBV28 to TRBJ2-5; there is no DNA to check the TCRdb D call of TRBD1. This CDR3 has 13 residues. Germline CDR1 is MDHEN and CDR2 is SYDVKM.

The rearrangement uses TRBV29-1 and TRBJ2-1; TCRdb names TRBD2, which stays unverified in the absence of DNA. The CDR3 runs 13 residues. Germline V gene data show CDR1 as SQVTM and CDR2 as ANQGSEA. The CDR3 reads CSVGEREDNEQFF.

V and J are TRBV20-1 and TRBJ1-1; TCRdb selects TRBD1, and the lack of DNA leaves this call unchecked. The CDR3 contains 14 residues. Germline V gene data show CDR1 as DFQATT and CDR2 as SNEGSKA (reference sequence). The CDR3 loop is CSAPRSGGNTEAFF.

The chain has TRBV29-1 and TRBJ2-5; TCRdb proposes TRBD1, but this gene call is untestable without DNA. CDR1 is SQVTM, CDR2 ANQGSEA, per germline. The CDR3 spans 13 residues. Here the CDR3 reads CSVAGGQEETQYF.

This chain uses TRBV28 with TRBJ2-5; TCRdb outputs TRBD2, but without DNA this stays unchecked. This CDR3 is 13 amino acids long. The germline gives CDR1 MDHEN, CDR2 SYDVKM. The CDR3 spells CASSKRERETQYF.

This rearrangement joins TRBV20-1 to TRBJ1-1. Per germline, CDR1 DFQATT and CDR2 SNEGSKA (reference sequence). The CDR3 contains 14 residues. CDR3 protein: CSAILPTSITEAFF.

J is TRBJ1-5 and V is TRBV6-5; TCRdb gives TRBD1 as the D gene, but with no DNA this cannot be confirmed. CDR3 size: 15 residues. Germline V gene sequence: CDR1 MNHEY, CDR2 SVGAGI. The chain's CDR3 is CASSYGTGDNQPQHF.

V is TRBV4-3 and J is TRBJ1-5; without DNA, the TCRdb call of TRBD1 cannot be checked. This CDR3 is 16 amino acids long. CDR1 and CDR2 (germline): LGHNA, YSLEER. CDR3 region: CASSQDVSGSNQPQHF.

The chain carries TRBV4-1 and TRBJ1-1; TCRdb designates TRBD1, a call that cannot be tested without DNA. CDR3 size: 15 residues. CDR1 is MGHRA and CDR2 is YSYEKL in the germline V gene. CDR3: CASSQDGGRVTEAFF.

V gene TRBV7-9 combines with J gene TRBJ2-1; TCRdb returns TRBD2, unconfirmable since there is no DNA. From germline, CDR1 is SEHNR and CDR2 FQNEAQ (reference sequence). The CDR3 totals 15 residues. CDR3 sequence reads: CASSPRLAGVNEQFF.

The chain is built from TRBV5-5 and TRBJ1-1; TCRdb reports TRBD1, a call that lacks DNA to check it against. Germline V gene sequence: CDR1 SGHKS, CDR2 YYEKEE (reference sequence). The CDR3 runs 14 residues. This chain's CDR3 is CASSTYREDTEAFF.

V and J are TRBV20-1 and TRBJ1-6. The germline gives CDR1 DFQATT, CDR2 SNEGSKA (reference sequence). This CDR3 is built from 18 residues. CDR3 residues: CSATHGGAANSKYSPLHF.

CDR3 sequence: CASSQLGGAFGYTF. The rearrangement uses TRBV14 and TRBJ1-2. This CDR3 comprises 14 residues. The V gene's germline CDR1 is SGHDN and CDR2 FVKESK.

This chain's CDR3 is CASRGSNRRQETQYF. The chain uses TRBV12-3 or TRBV12-4 and TRBJ2-5; without DNA, the TCRdb call of TRBD2 cannot be checked. There are 15 residues in the CDR3.

This rearrangement joins TRBV29-1 to TRBJ1-4; the TCRdb D gene call, TRBD1, has no DNA to confirm it. The CDR3 runs 13 residues. Germline V gene sequence: CDR1 SQVTM, CDR2 ANQGSEA. CDR3 region: CSARQGSNEKLFF. The full variable domain, completed using reference TRBV29-1 and TRBJ1-4, is SAVISQKPSRDICQRGTSLTIQCQVDSQVTMMFWYRQQPGQSLTLIATANQGSEATYESGFVIDKFPISRPNLTFSTLTVSNMSPEDSSIYLCSARQGSNEKLFFGSGTQLSVL.

Here the CDR3 reads CASSPRETYEKLFF. The chain uses TRBV6-2 or TRBV6-3 and TRBJ1-4. Looked up from germline, CDR1 is MNHEY and CDR2 is SVGEGT. CDR3 size: 14 residues.